This TCR beta chain was identified in a study of identical twins. With V trimmed by 4 bases and J by 5 bases, 6 bases remained unmatched. The CDR3 spans 14 residues. Germline values: CDR1 SGHDN, CDR2 FVKESK. MiXCR, applied by TCRdb to the 5' RACE reads, yields one record per CDR3 protein. The table lists about 220,000 distinct CDR3 sequences, 7.5% of them singletons, with around 5.4% in the top ten. The same sample was also used in a study of yellow fever vaccine responses in identical twins.

The specimen was CD8+ T cells sorted from blood. The sequence came from a woman in her late teens or twenties in good health. V is TRBV14 and J is TRBJ2-7; 9 nucleotides agree with TRBD2. The CDR3 bases are TGTGCCAGCAGCCCGCGGGGGGGTAAGCACGAGCAGTACTTC. Its protein product is CASSPRGGKHEQYF.